This entry describes one TCR beta chain. Its antigen remains undetermined. Base qualities are not at hand, and no much larger clone is one base apart. These data originate in a study of blood T cell repertoires in COVID-19 (dated by TCRdb to 2018 to 2021). As for the study more broadly: Samples from collaborators originated in the United States, Italy and Spain and spanned both the acute and convalescent phases of COVID-19. Where available, HLA class I and class II types were obtained from metadata supplied by the sample provider rather than from assay-based typing. A de-identified subject ID, COVID-19 status, age in years and sex were almost always included in the sample metadata. The prospective study material was composed of cDNA or gDNA derived from T cells, B-cell-depleted T cells, or PBMCs. Subjects who had been exposed to COVID-19, were actively infected with it, or had recovered from it provided the deeply sampled blood TCRbeta repertoires that made up the dataset. The repertoires were released in a freely available public database intended as a resource for research on the immune response to SARS-CoV-2. The samples were drawn from the first 160 participants of the ongoing ImmuneRACE study and from over a thousand subjects provided by 6 global collaborators.

Each collaborating institution followed its own protocols to collect whole blood in K2EDTA tubes. For TCRbeta analysis, collaborators shipped samples in one of three forms: frozen whole blood, isolated PBMCs, or DNA extracted from either of those sample types. The immunoSEQ Assay, a bias-controlled multiplex PCR, was used to amplify TCRbeta CDR3 regions from genomic DNA. The source study handled its data this way. The number of nucleated cells in each sample was estimated from the amplification of reference gene primers within the assay. To quantify the absolute abundance of each unique TCRbeta CDR3 rearrangement, sequence reads were collapsed and filtered. For each sample, productive Simpson clonality was calculated as the square root of Simpson's diversity index over productive rearrangements. This immuneACCESS table, as held by TCRdb, lists in-frame sequences with V and J called but not all clones. Of the missing ones, under half trace to an unresolved V gene in checked studies; the others have no known cause. That table furnishes V, J and clone size, whereas the DNA furnished D and trimming. The sample records 100,000 or so clones, about 80% of which are singletons. The ten largest clones represent around 9.9% of the sample.

Study-wide conclusions, independent of this receptor: How much clinical and demographic metadata was included differed by source and by participant, and the metadata was provided uncurated.

Reading from cysteine to phenylalanine, the CDR3 counts 16 amino acids. Only CDR3 DNA remains: 48 bases, in frame from the first base. CDR1 and CDR2 are drawn from the germline V gene (reference sequence): SEHNR, FQNEAQ. V and J lose 2 bases and 3 bases, and a span of 14 bases separates them. The source material was peripheral blood. This chain joins TRBV7-9 to TRBJ2-4; a tentative D call is TRBD1 (6 bases match). The TCR originated in a man aged 65 to 85 with active or convalescent COVID-19. DNA sequence: TGTGCCAGCAGCTTATGGCAGGGGAAGGGCAAAAACATTCAGTACTTC. This yields the protein CASSLWQGKGKNIQYF.